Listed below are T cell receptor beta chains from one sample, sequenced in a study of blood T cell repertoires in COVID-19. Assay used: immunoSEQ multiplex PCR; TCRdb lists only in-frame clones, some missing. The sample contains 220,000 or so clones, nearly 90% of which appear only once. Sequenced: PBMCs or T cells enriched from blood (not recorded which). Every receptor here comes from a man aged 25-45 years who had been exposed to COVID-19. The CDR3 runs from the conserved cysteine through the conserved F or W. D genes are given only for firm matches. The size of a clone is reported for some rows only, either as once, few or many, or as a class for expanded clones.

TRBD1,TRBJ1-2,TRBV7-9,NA,CASSLGPRDRDGYTF,TGTGCCAGCAGCTTAGGGCCCCGGGACAGGGACGGCTACACCTTC
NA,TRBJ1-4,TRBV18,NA,CASSPPDSATNEKLFF,TGTGCCAGCTCACCGCCGGACAGTGCAACTAATGAAAAACTGTTTTTT
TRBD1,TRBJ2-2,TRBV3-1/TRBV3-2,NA,CASSQDLGQGSNTGELFF,TGTGCCAGCAGCCAAGATTTGGGACAGGGGTCGAACACCGGGGAGCTGTTTTTT
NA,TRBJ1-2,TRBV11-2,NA,CASSKIGEDYTF,TGTGCCAGCAGCAAGATAGGGGAGGACTACACCTTC
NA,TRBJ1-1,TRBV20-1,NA,CSARGQSKAFF,TGCAGTGCTAGGGGACAAAGTAAAGCTTTCTTT
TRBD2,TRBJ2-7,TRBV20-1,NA,CSASTGTSKQYF,TGCAGTGCTAGTACCGGGACTAGCAAGCAGTACTTC
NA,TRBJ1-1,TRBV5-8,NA,CASSLRYRSSEAFF,TGTGCCAGCAGCTTGAGATACAGGAGTTCCGAAGCTTTCTTT
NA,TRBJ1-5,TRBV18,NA,CASSVYSNQPQHF,TGTGCCAGCTCAGTATATAGCAATCAGCCCCAGCATTTT
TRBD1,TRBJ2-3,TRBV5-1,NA,CASSLQTGGDGTDTQYF,TGCGCCAGCAGCTTACAAACAGGGGGCGATGGCACAGATACGCAGTATTTT
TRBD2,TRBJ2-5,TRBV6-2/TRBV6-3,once,CASSYLSGYQETQYF,TGTGCCAGCAGTTATCTTAGCGGGTACCAAGAGACCCAGTACTTC
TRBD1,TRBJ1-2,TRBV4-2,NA,CASSHTPGQVYGYTF,TGTGCCAGCAGCCATACTCCGGGACAGGTCTATGGCTACACCTTC
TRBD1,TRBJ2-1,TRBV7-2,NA,CASSLWDRPYNEQFF,TGTGCCAGCAGCTTATGGGACAGGCCCTACAATGAGCAGTTCTTC
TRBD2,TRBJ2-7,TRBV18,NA,CASSPRGGYEQYF,TGTGCCAGCTCTCCTCGGGGGGGATACGAGCAGTACTTC
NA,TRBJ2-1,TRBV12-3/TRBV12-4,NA,CASSLQGFEQFF,TGTGCCAGCAGTTTACAGGGTTTTGAGCAGTTCTTC
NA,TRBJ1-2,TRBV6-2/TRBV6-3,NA,CASSHPFGSGGGYTF,TGTGCCAGCAGTCACCCCTTCGGGAGCGGGGGTGGCTACACCTTC
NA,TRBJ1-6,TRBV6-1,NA,CASSDVGVHNSPLHF,TGTGCCAGCAGTGACGTCGGGGTGCATAATTCACCCCTCCACTTT
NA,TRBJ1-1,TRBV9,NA,CASSVAGRVNTEAFF,TGTGCCAGCAGCGTAGCGGGAAGGGTGAACACTGAAGCTTTCTTT
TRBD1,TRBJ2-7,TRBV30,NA,CAFTTGVYEQYF,TGTGCTTTTACGACAGGGGTCTACGAGCAGTACTTC
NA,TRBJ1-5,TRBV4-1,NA,CASSQQGYQPQHF,TGCGCCAGCAGCCAACAGGGTTATCAGCCCCAGCATTTT
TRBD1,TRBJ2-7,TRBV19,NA,CASSALTGTGGNEQYF,TGTGCCAGTAGTGCTCTAACCGGGACAGGGGGCAACGAGCAGTACTTC
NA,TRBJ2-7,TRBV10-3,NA,CAISQLQGYEQYF,TGTGCCATCAGCCAGCTACAGGGCTACGAGCAGTACTTC
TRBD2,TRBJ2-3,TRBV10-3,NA,CAIGTSGGIDTQYF,TGTGCCATCGGGACTAGCGGGGGTATAGATACGCAGTATTTT
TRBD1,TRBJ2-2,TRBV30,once,CAWRSTRTGAESGELFF,TGTGCCTGGAGGTCGACCAGGACAGGGGCGGAATCCGGGGAGCTGTTTTTT
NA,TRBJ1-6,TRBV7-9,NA,CASSLGGGGNSPLHF,TGTGCCAGCAGCTTAGGGGGGGGTGGAAATTCACCCCTCCACTTT
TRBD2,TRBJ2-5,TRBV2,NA,CASKIAGGVETQYF,TGTGCCAGCAAAATAGCGGGGGGGGTAGAGACCCAGTACTTC
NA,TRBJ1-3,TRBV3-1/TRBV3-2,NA,CASSQEGGRPGNTIYF,TGTGCCAGCAGCCAAGAGGGGGGTCGGCCGGGAAACACCATATATTTT
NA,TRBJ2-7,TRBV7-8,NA,CASSLAAGTYEQYF,TGTGCCAGCAGCTTAGCGGCAGGGACCTACGAGCAGTACTTC
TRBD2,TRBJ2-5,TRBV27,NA,CASSAGGPKTQYF,TGTGCCAGCAGTGCGGGGGGGCCGAAGACCCAGTACTTC
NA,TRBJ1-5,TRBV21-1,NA,CASRNRGRRSNQPQHF,TGTGCCAGCAGGAACAGGGGGCGCAGAAGCAATCAGCCCCAGCATTTT
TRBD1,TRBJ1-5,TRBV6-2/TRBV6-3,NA,CASSLLTGAGQPQHF,TGTGCCAGCAGTTTACTGACAGGGGCCGGTCAGCCCCAGCATTTT
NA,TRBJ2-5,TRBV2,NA,CAGHRAITLETQYF,TGTGCCGGACACAGGGCGATTACCCTAGAGACCCAGTACTTC
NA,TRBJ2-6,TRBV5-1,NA,CASSYTTGANVLTF,TGCGCCAGCAGCTACACCACTGGGGCCAACGTCCTGACTTTC
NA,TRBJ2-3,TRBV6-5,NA,CASSPRPPSDTQYF,TGTGCCAGCAGTCCGCGGCCCCCGTCAGATACGCAGTATTTT
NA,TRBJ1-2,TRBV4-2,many,CASSQDPHGDYLGNYGYTF,TGTGCCAGCAGCCAAGATCCCCACGGGGATTATTTAGGGAACTATGGCTACACCTTC
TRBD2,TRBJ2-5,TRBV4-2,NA,CASSPPSSGGAPETQYF,TGTGCCAGCAGCCCGCCTTCTAGCGGGGGGGCCCCGGAGACCCAGTACTTC
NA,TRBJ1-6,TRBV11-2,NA,CASSEGSGSPLHF,TGTGCCAGCAGCGAAGGGAGCGGCTCACCCCTCCACTTT
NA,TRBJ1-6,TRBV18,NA,CASSPRDKNSPLHF,TGTGCCAGCTCACCGCGTGATAAGAATTCACCCCTCCACTTT
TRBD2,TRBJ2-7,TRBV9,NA,CASSVGTSGGAGYEQYF,TGTGCCAGCAGCGTAGGGACTAGCGGGGGGGCCGGCTACGAGCAGTACTTC
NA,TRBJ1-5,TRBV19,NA,CATRGGRFQPQHF,TGTGCCACCCGGGGGGGGCGGTTTCAGCCCCAGCATTTT
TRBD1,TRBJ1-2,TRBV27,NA,CASSTRQGDPSGYTF,TGTGCCAGCAGTACCCGACAGGGGGACCCTTCGGGCTACACCTTC
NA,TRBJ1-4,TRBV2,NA,CASSEQGSEKLFF,TGTGCCAGCAGTGAGCAGGGGTCTGAAAAACTGTTTTTT
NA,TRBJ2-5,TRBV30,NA,CAWSVRTETQYF,TGTGCCTGGAGTGTGAGAACGGAGACCCAGTACTTC
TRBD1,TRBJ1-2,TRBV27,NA,CASRSGQPNYGYTF,TGTGCCAGCAGGTCGGGACAGCCTAACTATGGCTACACCTTC
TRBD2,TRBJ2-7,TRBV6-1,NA,CASSETSGGAYEQYF,TGTGCCAGCAGTGAAACTAGCGGGGGGGCCTACGAGCAGTACTTC
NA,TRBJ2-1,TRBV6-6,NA,CATRDLAYNEQFF,TGTGCCACCCGGGACTTAGCCTACAATGAGCAGTTCTTC
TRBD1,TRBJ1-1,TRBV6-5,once,CASILRQGLAFEAFF,TGTGCCAGCATTCTCCGACAGGGGTTAGCGTTCGAAGCTTTCTTT
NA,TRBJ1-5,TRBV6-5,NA,CASSSEGFSHQPQHF,TGTGCCAGCAGCTCCGAGGGTTTTAGTCATCAGCCCCAGCATTTT
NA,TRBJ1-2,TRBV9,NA,CASSVHPYGYTF,TGTGCCAGCAGCGTACATCCCTATGGCTACACCTTC
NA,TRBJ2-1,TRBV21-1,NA,CASSTPIGQFF,TGTGCCAGCAGCACCCCGATCGGGCAGTTCTTC
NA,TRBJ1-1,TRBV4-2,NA,CASSQEAAGKAFF,TGTGCCAGCAGCCAAGAGGCGGCAGGGAAAGCTTTCTTT